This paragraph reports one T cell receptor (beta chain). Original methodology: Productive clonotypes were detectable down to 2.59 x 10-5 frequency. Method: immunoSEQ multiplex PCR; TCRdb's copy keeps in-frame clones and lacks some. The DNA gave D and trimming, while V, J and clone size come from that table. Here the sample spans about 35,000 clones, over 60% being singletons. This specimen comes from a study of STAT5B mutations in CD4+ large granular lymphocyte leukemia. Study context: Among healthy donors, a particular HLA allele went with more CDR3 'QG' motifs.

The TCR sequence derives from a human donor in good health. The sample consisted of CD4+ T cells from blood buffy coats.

The CDR3 DNA reads TGTGCCAGTAGTAGCCTGGGCCAGGTCTACGAGCAGTACTTC. It codes for CASSSLGQVYEQYF. The chain couples TRBV19 to TRBJ2-7; no clear D gene. Trimming removed 4 bases from V and 3 bases from J, with 13 bases in between. This CDR3 comprises 14 residues. Germline assignment: CDR1 LNHDA and CDR2 SQIVND (reference sequence).